This TCR beta chain was profiled in a study of T cells in Graves' hyperthyroidism and ophthalmopathy (dated by TCRdb to between 2018 and 2021). Broadly, across the study: Peripheral blood samples were taken at initial diagnosis, before any treatment was given. A discovery cohort of about a hundred patients, about 40 with Graves' ophthalmopathy and 55 to 60 with stable Graves' hyperthyroidism, was used to find distinguishing TCR V-J signatures. Whether ophthalmopathy could be predicted prospectively was tested in an independent validation cohort made up of roughly 20 hyperthyroidism patients plus 17 patients who later progressed to ophthalmopathy. The roughly 100 discovery patients were randomly divided into training and test sets at a 7:3 ratio. Thyroid tissue and blood T-cell repertoires from more than 5 Graves' hyperthyroidism patients were also compared in the study. After sampling, hyperthyroidism patients received methimazole starting at 30 mg daily, and ophthalmopathy patients received high-dose intravenous methylprednisolone. According to the paper, TCR Vbeta CDR3 sequencing was carried out on 120 to 150 peripheral blood samples, which came from 40 to 45 ophthalmopathy, approximately 78 hyperthyroidism and about 17 progressor patients. Broader findings and caveats from the paper: Sample size was not statistically predetermined, and investigators were not blinded to group allocation. In validation, progression to ophthalmopathy was predicted by the model with around 70% sensitivity and nearly 75% specificity, a median of about 6.4 months before onset. Most expanded thyroid clonotypes (frequency above 0.001) were also detected in blood, a finding suggesting that blood repertoires may reflect thyroid immune responses. A model built on a 13 V-J signature distinguished ophthalmopathy from stable hyperthyroidism, reaching approximately 89% sensitivity and around 81% specificity in cross-validation and 80%/75% in testing.

The CDR3 runs 16 amino acids, cysteine and phenylalanine included. CDR3 DNA only is kept here, 48 bases in frame from base 1. V loses 0 bases of germline sequence and J loses 3 bases, and the interval between the two ends is 15 bases. Per the germline V gene, MGHRA is the CDR1 and YSYEKL is the CDR2. As to this clonotype: This clone's antigen is unknown. No base quality information exists; no much larger clone differs at one position.

Stable Graves' hyperthyroidism was defined as the absence of progression to ophthalmopathy over 18 months of follow-up. The hyperthyroidism patients were between 18 and 65 years old and newly diagnosed, with a disease duration of less than 2 months. Any patient with an uncontrolled infection, another autoimmune disease, pregnancy or lactation was excluded. Diagnoses were established on the basis of clinical symptoms, serum thyroxine and TRAb, thyroid ultrasound, and orbital computed tomography. PBMCs were isolated from more than 9 ml of fresh peripheral blood by Ficoll-Paque density gradient centrifugation. Total RNA was extracted using Trizol reagent, and RNA quality was assessed on an Agilent 2100 Bioanalyzer. The TCR beta CDR3 regions were amplified from RNA transcripts. The TCR CDR3 was subjected to a first round of RT-PCR using the HTBI primer set and the Qiagen OneStep RT-PCR kit. The libraries were constructed in a second round of multiplex PCR and then size-selected and purified. Sequencing of the libraries was done on an Illumina HiSeq2000 using paired-end 100 bp reads. The original methods were these. SOAPnuke was used to process the raw data, removing reads that contained adapters or uncalled bases, had a mean Phred below 15, or lacked an exact match to the constant primer or identifier. COPE v1.2.5 was used to merge high-quality paired reads, and clonotypes were defined as unique nucleotide sequences. MiTCR v1.1 was used to align clonotypes to the IMGT TRBV, TRBD and TRBJ reference segments. The analysis included only V-J combinations with a frequency above 0.0001, which together covered around 99% of the repertoires. The TCS score was defined as the ratio of F50 (clonal expansion) to E x V (chaos), calculated using BLOSUM62-based TCRdist between CDR3 peptides within each V-J. Welch's t-statistics and random forest reduced roughly 530 V-J features to 13, which were used in a naive Bayes classifier (R e1071). TCRdb redid the processing of the public reads, applying fastp at Q25 and MiXCR, and retained in-frame beta chains. Rows with a matching CDR3 protein are joined into one entry that keeps the most common DNA and genes. V and J calls and clone size were set by TCRdb, not the authors. The sample has fewer than 400,000 distinct CDR3 sequences on record, about 15% of them singletons. In total, the top ten clones hold roughly 31% of the sample.

The chain is made from TRBV4-1 and TRBJ2-7; the D gene is perhaps TRBD2, from 5 matching bases. The clonotype comes from a man in his thirties or forties with Graves' hyperthyroidism. Material for sequencing was blood. The CDR3 amino acid sequence is: CASSQESSIPLYEQYF. The nucleotide sequence is given as TGCGCCAGCAGCCAAGAATCTAGCATCCCCCTCTACGAGCAGTACTTC.